Shown below are 31 T cell receptor beta chains from a single sample sequenced in a study of identifying expanded T cells in peripheral blood. The table came from immunoSEQ multiplex PCR; TCRdb's copy has only in-frame clones and leaves some out. Here the sample spans 60,000 to 65,000 clones, about 80% being singletons. Sequencing input: blood. These receptors were collected from a person aged 18 to 69 in good health.

This chain joins TRBV11-3 and TRBJ2-5, with TRBD2 matching over 10 bases. The CDR3 totals 16 residues. V trimming: 1 base; J trimming: 5 bases; junction bases outside the gene matches: 7. Germline V CDR1 and CDR2: SGHNT, YENEEA. The CDR3 sequence is CASSLGLAGARETQYF. The CDR3 DNA reads TGTGCCAGCAGCTTAGGCCTAGCGGGGGCGAGGGAGACCCAGTACTTC.

The chain employs TRBV29-1 and TRBJ2-3; TRBD2 matches at 7 bases. From germline, CDR1 is SQVTM and CDR2 ANQGSEA. There are 12 residues in the CDR3. Here the CDR3 reads CSHSGSTDTQYF. CDR3 nucleotide sequence: TGCAGTCATAGCGGGAGCACAGATACGCAGTATTTT.

V usage is TRBV29-1 and J usage is TRBJ2-2, with D possibly matching TRBD2 (6 bases). Germline lookup yields CDR1 SQVTM and CDR2 ANQGSEA. Trimming stripped 6 bases from V and 7 bases from J, with 12 bases between. This CDR3 comprises 12 residues. CDR3 nucleotide sequence: TGCAGCGTGAGAACGGGGGACGGGGAGCTGTTTTTT. Encoded protein: CSVRTGDGELFF.

The rearrangement joins TRBV10-3 to TRBJ2-7, with D perhaps matching TRBD1 or TRBD2 (5 bases each). Trimming pared 2 bases from V and 6 bases from J, leaving 11 bases between. Germline loops: CDR1 ENHRY, CDR2 SYGVKD. This CDR3 has 13 amino acids. As DNA, the CDR3 is TGTGCCATCAGTGAGCGGGGCGTGAGCGAGCAGTACGTC. This sequence encodes CAISERGVSEQYV.

This clone was seen once. Here the CDR3 reads CASKIRASHGYTF. CDR3 in DNA: TGTGCCAGTAAAATTCGGGCTTCCCATGGCTACACCTTC. The rearrangement links TRBV19 to TRBJ1-2, with D uncertain. Trimming removed 7 bases from V and 6 bases from J, with 15 bases in between. Per the germline V gene, CDR1 is LNHDA and CDR2 is SQIVND (reference sequence). CDR3 size: 13 residues.

The V gene is TRBV29-1, the J gene TRBJ2-3, with D possibly TRBD1 on 6 matching bases. The CDR3 consists of 14 residues. V was trimmed by 8 bases and J by 4 bases, leaving 19 bases between them. From germline, CDR1 is SQVTM and CDR2 ANQGSEA. DNA for the CDR3: TGCAGCCCCGTCAAGTTACAGGGTTCAGATACGCAGTATTTT. Translation: CSPVKLQGSDTQYF.

The chain couples TRBV6-1 to TRBJ2-5, with D unresolved. The length of the CDR3 is 12 residues. Germline V CDR1 and CDR2: MNHNS, SASEGT. Trimming cost V 2 bases and J 4 bases, with 5 bases left between them. CDR3 sequence reads: CASSERRETQYF. DNA of the CDR3: TGTGCCAGCAGTGAAAGGCGAGAGACCCAGTACTTC.

The chain carries TRBV19 and TRBJ2-1; 7 nucleotides agree with TRBD2. This CDR3 has 17 amino acids. Germline assignment: CDR1 LNHDA and CDR2 SQIVND (reference sequence). V was pared by 0 bases and J by 5 bases, with 10 bases of the junction left unmatched. The CDR3 loop reads CASSIDMTSSLNNEQFF. In DNA, the CDR3 is TGTGCCAGTAGTATAGATATGACTAGCTCATTAAACAATGAGCAGTTCTTC.

This clone was seen just once. This chain connects TRBV7-9 to TRBJ1-4; TRBD1 matches 7 bases. V lost 1 base to trimming and J lost 0 bases; unmatched junction nucleotides: 8. The CDR3 consists of 18 residues. The germline gives CDR1 SEHNR, CDR2 FQNEAQ (reference sequence). CDR3 region: CASSLEGATFTTNEKLFF. The CDR3 coding sequence is TGTGCCAGCAGCTTAGAGGGGGCTACCTTTACAACTAATGAAAAACTGTTTTTT.

The chain employs TRBV5-1 and TRBJ2-3; TRBD1 is a possible D gene (6 bases). The CDR3 contains 15 residues. Trimming took 3 bases from V and 0 from J, leaving 11 bases between them. The germline V gene has CDR1 SGHRS and CDR2 YFSETQ. The CDR3 here is CASSSRGPSTDTQYF. The DNA of the CDR3 is TGCGCCAGCAGCTCCAGGGGCCCTAGCACAGATACGCAGTATTTT.

The rearrangement joins TRBV27 to TRBJ2-1; no firm D call. Trimming took 5 bases from V and 3 from J, leaving 11 bases between them. Germline values: CDR1 MNHEY, CDR2 SMNVEV (reference sequence). CDR3 length: 14 residues. DNA of the CDR3: TGTGCCAGCAGTGACCAGAACAGCTACAATGAGCAGTTCTTC. Its translation: CASSDQNSYNEQFF.

This clone was observed once. The chain combines TRBV4-1 with TRBJ1-4; 9 bases line up with TRBD1. Trimming cost V 0 bases and J 8 bases; bases outside gene matches: 10. This CDR3 is built from 17 residues. The germline V gene encodes CDR1 MGHRA and CDR2 YSYEKL. CDR3 sequence (DNA): TGCGCCAGCAGCCAAGATCCGTTGGGGACAGGGAGCGAAAAACTGTTTTTT. Translated: CASSQDPLGTGSEKLFF.

This chain connects TRBV2 to TRBJ2-3, with 9 bases matching TRBD1. The trim removed 6 bases at V and 3 bases at J, leaving 7 bases unmatched. There are 15 residues in the CDR3. In germline, CDR1 is SNHLY, CDR2 FYNNEI. As DNA, the CDR3 is TGTGCCAGCAGCTCGGACAGGGGTTCAACAGATACGCAGTATTTT. Translating it yields CASSSDRGSTDTQYF.

The rearrangement uses TRBV30 and TRBJ2-3; tentatively, D is TRBD2 (5 bases). In germline, CDR1 is GTSNPN, CDR2 SVGIG (reference sequence). V was pared by 3 bases and J by 0 bases, with 16 bases between. The CDR3 extends over 16 amino acids. The CDR3 region is CAWRSGNLLSTDTQYF. CDR3 DNA: TGTGCCTGGAGGTCCGGGAACCTACTCAGCACAGATACGCAGTATTTT.

In its sample, this clone was seen a few times. The J gene is TRBJ2-1, the V gene TRBV4-1; 10 bases are shared with TRBD2. The CDR3 extends over 16 amino acids. Germline V gene sequence: CDR1 MGHRA, CDR2 YSYEKL. With 0 bases clipped from V and 7 bases from J, the junction kept 6 bases outside the gene matches. The CDR3 DNA is TGCGCCAGCAGCCAAGATGTAGCGGGAGGCCCGAATGAGCAGTTCTTC. It is translated as CASSQDVAGGPNEQFF.

This chain uses TRBV14 with TRBJ2-3; 11 nucleotides line up with TRBD2. There are 18 residues in the CDR3. CDR1 SGHDN and CDR2 FVKESK come from the germline V gene. V was pared by 1 base and J by 4 bases, with 10 bases of the junction left unmatched. CDR3 sequence: CASSQGLVSGGAADTQYF. The CDR3 coding sequence is TGTGCCAGCAGCCAAGGTTTGGTTAGCGGGGGGGCCGCAGATACGCAGTATTTT.

This chain links TRBV5-8 with TRBJ2-3, with 7 positions matching TRBD1. Germline V gives CDR1 SGHTS, CDR2 YDEGEE. The CDR3 is 15 amino acids. V shed 4 bases, J shed 3 bases, and the junction held 8 bases outside the gene matches. The CDR3 bases are TGTGCCAGCAGCGTTTACAGGGGCCCTACAGATACGCAGTATTTT. This gives the protein CASSVYRGPTDTQYF.

The chain employs TRBV7-8 and TRBJ1-2, with D possibly being TRBD1 (6 bases). The CDR3 covers 12 residues. V shed 1 base and J shed 8 bases, with 8 bases lying between them. Germline V CDR1 and CDR2: SGHVS, FQNEAQ. This chain's CDR3 is CASSLGDRGYTF. The CDR3 DNA sequence: TGTGCCAGCAGCTTAGGAGACAGGGGCTACACCTTC.

The chain employs TRBV28 and TRBJ2-7; TRBD1 matches 9 bases. The CDR3 runs to 14 residues. CDR1 is MDHEN, CDR2 SYDVKM, per germline. V lost 7 bases, J lost 2 bases, and 6 bases stayed unmatched. CDR3 region: CASTLQGATYEQYF. The CDR3 region has the DNA TGTGCCAGCACCTTACAGGGGGCAACCTACGAGCAGTACTTC.

The V and J genes are TRBV19 and TRBJ1-2, with TRBD1 as a possible D gene (5 bases). This CDR3 has 15 residues. Between the trimmed V and J ends, which lost 2 bases and 4 bases, there was a span of 14 bases. CDR1 and CDR2 from the germline V gene are LNHDA and SQIVND (reference sequence). CDR3 residues: CASSIISGSGYGYTF. For the CDR3, the DNA is TGTGCCAGTAGTATAATCTCAGGGTCTGGCTATGGCTACACCTTC.

J is TRBJ2-7 and V is TRBV28; D is undetermined. Germline loops: CDR1 MDHEN, CDR2 SYDVKM. Trimming took off 5 bases at V and 4 bases at J, with 15 bases between the two ends. The CDR3 runs to 14 residues. CDR3: CASSPTRELYEQYF. CDR3 DNA sequence: TGTGCCAGCAGTCCCACCCGTGAACTTTACGAGCAGTACTTC.

This rearrangement joins TRBV7-7 to TRBJ2-1; 14 bases map to TRBD2. Losses at the gene ends were 5 bases for V and 3 bases for J; bases not matched to a gene: 6. This CDR3 is 17 amino acids long. Germline assignment: CDR1 SSHAT and CDR2 FNYEAQ (reference sequence). CDR3 sequence (DNA): TGTGCCAGCAGCAAGACTAGCGGGAGGGCCAGCTACAATGAGCAGTTCTTC. This codes for CASSKTSGRASYNEQFF.

V and J are TRBV7-3 and TRBJ1-2; 7 bases are a match to TRBD1. Germline CDR1 and CDR2: SGHTA and FQGTGA. This CDR3 is 13 amino acids long. V lost 4 bases and J lost 8; bases outside the gene matches: 7. The CDR3 bases are TGTGCCAGCAGCTCCGGAGTAGGGGGCGGCTACACCTTC. Protein: CASSSGVGGGYTF.

V and J are TRBV6-1 and TRBJ2-7; the D is unclear. The V end lost 8 bases, the J end lost 4 bases, and 9 bases lay between the germline ends. Germline V gives CDR1 MNHNS, CDR2 SASEGT. This CDR3 spans 11 amino acids. The CDR3 nucleotides are TGTGCCAGCGGAGTTCGTTACGAGCAGTACGTC. It translates to CASGVRYEQYV.

The V call is TRBV11-3, the J call TRBJ2-1, with 10 positions matching TRBD1. The CDR3 spans 17 residues. The V gene end was trimmed by 5 bases and the J gene end by 1 base; junction bases not matched to a gene: 8. Germline V CDR1 and CDR2: SGHNT, YENEEA. CDR3 residues: CASSLAGTGVSYNEQFF. The CDR3 DNA sequence: TGTGCCAGCAGCCTAGCAGGGACAGGGGTATCCTACAATGAGCAGTTCTTC.

The chain combines TRBV7-2 with TRBJ2-1; 14 nucleotides align to TRBD2. The V gene's germline CDR1 is SGHTA and CDR2 FQGNSA. The CDR3 has 16 residues. J was trimmed by 6 bases and V by 2 bases; bases with no gene match: 3. CDR3: CASSLRGTSGGNEQFF. CDR3 sequence (DNA): TGTGCCAGCAGCTTAAGGGGGACTAGCGGGGGCAATGAGCAGTTCTTC.

The CDR3 DNA is TGCAGCGTGGGGGCGCAGGGAGAGACCCAGTACTTC. This sequence encodes CSVGAQGETQYF. J is TRBJ2-5 and V is TRBV29-1; D possibly corresponds to TRBD1 (6 bases). Trimming shortened V by 6 bases and J by 4 bases, and 12 bases separated the two germline ends. Germline V gives CDR1 SQVTM, CDR2 ANQGSEA. This CDR3 region has 12 residues.

This clone showed up just once. V gene TRBV11-2 combines with J gene TRBJ2-1; D unclear. The CDR3 spans 15 residues. The germline V and J ends were trimmed by 4 bases and 7 bases, with 17 bases remaining between them. Germline-derived CDR1 and CDR2 are SGHAT and FQNNGV. Here the CDR3 reads CASSSSAGNRNEQFF. For the CDR3, the DNA is TGTGCCAGCAGCTCCTCGGCCGGTAATCGGAATGAGCAGTTCTTC.

V usage is TRBV9 and J usage is TRBJ2-3; D remains unclear. Germline-derived CDR1 and CDR2 are SGDLS and YYNGEE. V lost 0 bases and J 2 bases, leaving 10 bases between the germline ends. The CDR3 has 15 amino acids. CDR3 nucleotides: TGTGCCAGCAGCGTAGCCCCGGTCCCCACAGATACGCAGTATTTT. It translates to CASSVAPVPTDTQYF.

CDR3 region: CASSPDQNTGELFF. The CDR3 DNA reads TGTGCCAGCAGCCCGGACCAAAACACCGGGGAGCTGTTTTTT. The chain couples TRBV5-4 to TRBJ2-2; D remains ambiguous. V shed 4 bases and J shed 2 bases, with 9 bases lying between them. There are 14 residues in the CDR3. The germline V gene encodes CDR1 SGHNT and CDR2 YYREEE (reference sequence). The complete variable domain, with remaining parts taken from reference TRBV5-4 and TRBJ2-2, reads ETGVTQSPTHLIKTRGQQVTLRCSSQSGHNTVSWYQQALGQGPQFIFQYYREEENGRGNFPPRFSGLQFPNYSSELNVNALELDDSALYLCASSPDQNTGELFFGEGSRLTVL.

The chain links TRBV27 to TRBJ2-3; a possible D gene is TRBD2 (6 bases). Trimming took off 7 bases at V and 2 bases at J, with 28 bases between the two ends. CDR1 is MNHEY, CDR2 SMNVEV, per germline (reference sequence). The CDR3 spans 19 residues. The CDR3: CASTYAGPGAAGYTDTQYF. CDR3 bases: TGTGCCAGCACATATGCCGGCCCTGGGGCGGCGGGATACACAGATACGCAGTATTTT.